Following are 15 T cell receptor beta chains from one sample sequenced in a study of regulatory T cells in long-lasting Graves disease. Arm-PCR of CDR3 regions with iRepertoire HTBI primers generated TCR beta libraries. TCRdb fed the multiplex PCR reads into MiXCR, producing one record per CDR3 protein. Of 450,000 or so distinct CDR3 sequences in the sample, 22% were seen once. Documented time point: persistent/refractory GD, antithyroid drugs over 5 years with positive TRAb. The TCR library was made from RNA extracted from PBMCs. The specimen was peripheral blood mononuclear cells (PBMCs), collected when the disease was refractory, from a patient treated with antithyroid drugs. The receptors were sampled from a female donor with Graves disease.

In the case of this clonotype: A single base separates this from a much larger clone, so it may be a read error. The genes are TRBV6-2 or TRBV6-3 and TRBJ1-1, with D possibly matching TRBD1 (6 bases). The CDR3 contains 14 residues. In germline, CDR1 is MNHEY, CDR2 SVGEGT. This CDR3 reads CASVKDSVNTEALF. The CDR3 nucleotides are TGTGCCAGCGTAAAGGACAGTGTGAACACTGAAGCTCTCTTT.

This clonotype was observed at least ten times. The chain combines TRBV7-2 with TRBJ2-1, with D unresolved. The CDR3 totals 14 residues. Germline CDR1 SGHTA, CDR2 FQGNSA. Trimming shortened V by 1 base and J by 8 bases, and 12 bases separated the two germline ends. CDR3 residues: CASSLGLGIDEQFF. The CDR3 region has the DNA TGTGCCAGCAGCTTAGGGCTAGGCATCGATGAGCAGTTCTTC.

This clonotype came up many times. The chain links TRBV27 to TRBJ1-1; weak D call: TRBD1 (5 bases). Germline lookup yields CDR1 MNHEY and CDR2 SMNVEV (reference sequence). V lost 5 bases to trimming and J lost 0 bases, with 16 bases between them. The CDR3 length is 16 residues. The CDR3 coding sequence is TGTGCCAGCAGTGATGGCCGCGGGACGATGAACACTGAAGCTTTCTTT. It specifies CASSDGRGTMNTEAFF.

As concerns this clonotype: One junction end does not reproduce the germline sequence, and a read error may be involved. This chain uses TRBV7-9 with TRBJ2-7; D is perhaps TRBD1 (6 bases). Germline CDR1 is SEHNR and CDR2 is FQNEAQ (reference sequence). The CDR3 contains 12 residues. The CDR3 nucleotides read TGTGCCAGCACCCGGACAGAGGACGATCAGTACTTC. Amino acids: CASTRTEDDQYF.

This clonotype was detected once. This could be a read error, since a much larger clone is one nucleotide away. The chain employs TRBV20-1 and TRBJ1-5, with D possibly TRBD1 on 5 matching bases. V lost 3 bases and J 7 bases, leaving 13 bases between the germline ends. The germline V gene has CDR1 DFQATT and CDR2 SNEGSKA (reference sequence). There are 13 residues in the CDR3. The CDR3 is CSASGGDRQPQHF. Written as DNA, the CDR3 is TGCAGTGCTAGTGGGGGGGATAGACAGCCCCAGCATTTT.

This clonotype was observed a few times. V usage is TRBV7-2 and J usage is TRBJ2-6, with TRBD1 identical over 9 bases. Germline V gene data show CDR1 as SGHTA and CDR2 as FQGNSA. The CDR3 contains 16 residues. Losses at the gene ends were 5 bases for V and 4 bases for J; bases not matched to a gene: 6. The CDR3 sequence is CASSPGDRVGANVLTF. For the CDR3, the DNA is TGTGCCAGCAGCCCCGGGGACAGGGTCGGGGCCAACGTCCTGACTTTC.

This chain connects TRBV29-1 to TRBJ2-2; D may be TRBD1 (5 bases). The CDR3 contains 12 residues. Per germline, CDR1 SQVTM and CDR2 ANQGSEA. With 7 bases removed from V and 2 bases from J, the gap between germline ends came to 8 bases. CDR3 in amino acids: CSGQFNTGELFF. CDR3 coding DNA: TGCAGCGGACAGTTCAACACCGGGGAGCTGTTTTTT.

The table lists this clonotype with a count of one. The chain recombines TRBV19 with TRBJ2-5; the match to TRBD2 covers 7 bases. Trimming removed 5 bases from V and 3 bases from J; junction bases left unmatched: 21. CDR1 and CDR2 from the germline V gene are LNHDA and SQIVND (reference sequence). CDR3 length: 19 residues. CDR3 region: CASSGKGLTTFFLEETQYF. The CDR3 coding sequence is TGTGCCAGTAGTGGCAAGGGACTAACAACTTTCTTTCTCGAAGAGACCCAGTACTTC.

The J gene is TRBJ2-1, the V gene TRBV28; 9 bases are shared with TRBD1. Per the germline V gene, CDR1 is MDHEN and CDR2 is SYDVKM. V shed 1 base, J shed 7 bases, and the junction held 5 bases outside the gene matches. The CDR3 is 15 amino acids. CDR3 DNA: TGTGCCAGCAGTTTATCGGGACAGGGTAAAAATGAGCAGTTCTTC. Its protein product is CASSLSGQGKNEQFF.

This chain links TRBV3-1 with TRBJ1-2; D perhaps matches TRBD1 (6 bases). Between the trimmed V and J ends, which lost 4 bases and 2 bases, there was a span of 20 bases. CDR1 is LGHDT and CDR2 is YNNKEL in the germline V gene (reference sequence). This CDR3 is built from 17 residues. In DNA form, the CDR3 reads TGTGCCAGCAGCCTCCGAGGAGGGGGGGTCTTGAACTATGGCTACACCTTC. It encodes CASSLRGGGVLNYGYTF.

This clonotype was observed a single time. This chain uses TRBV12-3 or TRBV12-4 with TRBJ2-2; TRBD2 matches 9 bases. CDR3 length: 14 amino acids. Trimming took 3 bases from V and 7 from J; bases not matched to a gene: 3. The CDR3 sequence is CASSLAGGDGELFF. The CDR3 nucleotides read TGTGCCAGCAGTTTGGCGGGGGGGGACGGGGAGCTGTTTTTT.

This clonotype has a count of ten or more. The gene calls are TRBV28 and TRBJ1-1, with TRBD1 identical over 11 bases. This CDR3 region has 15 residues. With 6 bases clipped from V and 0 bases from J, the junction kept 3 bases outside the gene matches. Germline CDR1 is MDHEN and CDR2 is SYDVKM. For the CDR3, the DNA is TGTGCCAGCAGGGACAGGGGGCCGGTGAACACTGAAGCTTTCTTT. Translating it yields CASRDRGPVNTEAFF.

This clonotype has more than one count but fewer than ten. The V and J genes are TRBV24-1 and TRBJ2-7; the D is unclear. This CDR3 contains 12 residues. The V end was cut by 9 bases, the J end by 5 bases, with 13 bases between. Germline V gene data show CDR1 as KGHDR and CDR2 as SFDVKD. CDR3 amino acids: CATADARHEQYF. CDR3 nucleotide sequence: TGTGCCACCGCAGACGCCCGCCACGAGCAGTACTTC.

V is TRBV7-2 and J is TRBJ1-1; D is undetermined. The CDR3 has 15 residues. Germline V lookup: CDR1 SGHTA, CDR2 FQGNSA. V was cut by 5 bases and J by 3 bases, with 16 bases left in between. For the CDR3, the DNA is TGTGCCAGCAGCCACGGGCCATCTCCGGACACTGAAGCTTTCTTT. Translating it yields CASSHGPSPDTEAFF.

This chain joins TRBV19 and TRBJ1-5; tentative D call: TRBD1 (5 bases). There are 15 residues in the CDR3. V was trimmed by 1 base and J by 2 bases, leaving 9 bases between them. Germline values: CDR1 LNHDA, CDR2 SQIVND (reference sequence). CDR3 coding DNA: TGTGCCAGTAGTATAGGAGGGGTGGGCAATCAGCCCCAGCATTTT. Its protein is CASSIGGVGNQPQHF.